The clone carrying this T cell receptor (beta chain) was counted between two and nine times. This entry belongs to a study of CD8+ T cells in alopecia areata. Trimming cost V 5 bases and J 3 bases; bases outside gene matches: 10. This CDR3 contains 15 residues. Germline loops: CDR1 SGHRS, CDR2 YFSETQ. It was cDNA, reverse transcribed from extracted RNA, that served as the sequencing template. The method was immunoSEQ multiplex PCR; TCRdb's version includes in-frame clones alone and lacks a portion of them. This table holds 150,000 or so clones, about 49% found once. The chain couples TRBV5-1 to TRBJ1-2; 7 nucleotides line up with TRBD1. This clonotype was sampled from a human donor with alopecia areata. The input for sequencing was CD8+ T cells sorted from blood, taken at week 0. CDR3 DNA: TGCGCCAGCAGACAAGACCCCAGGGGGGACTATGGCTACACCTTC. The encoded protein is CASRQDPRGDYGYTF.